The sequence of this T cell receptor beta chain was determined in a study of shared clonotypes between healthy human individuals. TCRdb keeps only in-frame clones here, not all; method: immunoSEQ multiplex PCR. Altogether 2 million to 2.5 million clones are present, 85% to 95% being singletons, with the ten largest covering 0.35% to 0.5%. Trimming took 0 bases from V and 2 from J; bases not matched to a gene: 7. Germline V gene sequence: CDR1 MGHRA, CDR2 YSYEKL. CDR3 size: 16 residues. The chain combines TRBV4-1 with TRBJ2-7, with 7 bases aligning to TRBD1. The receptor comes from a man aged 18-30 years in good health. Some clones in this sample may be carry-over from other donors' samples. Material: naive CD4+ T cells from PBMCs. Subset described: CD45RA+ positively selected. CDR3 nucleotides: TGCGCCAGCAGCCAAGATGGGGACAGCTTTACCTACGAGCAGTACTTC. Its translation is CASSQDGDSFTYEQYF.